The 27 T cell receptor beta chains below were found in one sample sequenced in a study of blood T cells in healthy people across ages. Next came a second PCR, run for roughly 6 to 11 cycles, which used a sample-barcoded 5' primer along with a J-beta primer mix. In TCRdb, the 5' RACE reads were re-called with MiXCR into one record per CDR3 protein. The table has around 1,600,000 distinct CDR3 sequences, 35% to 45% seen once. The sequenced sample was blood. The source is a woman under 30 in good health.

The chain couples TRBV4-1 to TRBJ1-2; D is undetermined. V lost 0 bases and J lost 2, with 16 bases in between. CDR3 size: 17 residues. Germline V gene lookup returns CDR1 MGHRA and CDR2 YSYEKL. The CDR3 spells CASSQDPLGRSNYGYTF. The CDR3 DNA is TGCGCCAGCAGCCAAGACCCTCTCGGTAGGAGCAACTATGGCTACACCTTC.

This chain connects TRBV7-2 to TRBJ1-1; D gene uncertain. CDR1 and CDR2 (germline): SGHTA, FQGNSA. The CDR3 has 16 amino acids. V was pared by 0 bases and J by 2 bases, with 13 bases between. The CDR3: CASSLAGGGGNTEAFF. CDR3 DNA: TGTGCCAGCAGCTTAGCGGGCGGAGGAGGTAACACTGAAGCTTTCTTT.

This clonotype was observed a few times. The chain joins TRBV29-1 to TRBJ1-2, with D possibly being TRBD1 (6 bases). The V gene's germline CDR1 is SQVTM and CDR2 ANQGSEA. This CDR3 is 12 amino acids long. V lost 1 base, J lost 8 bases, and 11 bases lay in between. As DNA, the CDR3 is TGCAGCGTTGAAGCACCACAGGGAGGCTACACCTTC. Translating it yields CSVEAPQGGYTF.

The rearrangement links TRBV2 to TRBJ1-1; D is uncertain. This CDR3 region has 10 residues. The V end lost 4 bases, the J end lost 6 bases, and 3 bases lay between the germline ends. Germline CDR1 reads SNHLY; CDR2 reads FYNNEI. In DNA, the CDR3 is TGTGCCAGCAGTGTGGCTGAAGCTTTCTTT. Translating it yields CASSVAEAFF.

J is TRBJ2-5 and V is TRBV11-1; weak D call: TRBD1 (6 bases). Trimming removed 2 bases from V and 3 bases from J, with 10 bases in between. Germline-derived CDR1 and CDR2 are SGHAT and FQDESV (reference sequence). This CDR3 contains 14 residues. CDR3 nucleotides: TGTGCCAGCAGCTTACATAACAGGGAAGAGACCCAGTACTTC. This sequence encodes CASSLHNREETQYF.

The chain has TRBV4-1 and TRBJ1-3, with 7 positions matching TRBD1. Losses at the gene ends were 4 bases for V and 3 bases for J; bases not matched to a gene: 6. Germline CDR1 reads MGHRA; CDR2 reads YSYEKL. The CDR3 length is 15 residues. The CDR3, as DNA: TGCGCCAGCAGCCGAACAGGGGTTGGTGGAAACACCATATATTTT. Protein product: CASSRTGVGGNTIYF.

V is TRBV12-3 or TRBV12-4 and J is TRBJ1-2; 9 bases line up with TRBD1. The V and J ends lost 5 bases and 6 bases, in that order; junction bases with no gene match: 10. This CDR3 contains 15 residues. The chain's CDR3 is CASSTTGGNRDGYTF. For the CDR3, the DNA is TGTGCCAGCAGTACCACAGGGGGCAATCGGGATGGCTACACCTTC.

The genes are TRBV29-1 and TRBJ1-4; perhaps TRBD1 as D (6 bases). Germline-derived CDR1 and CDR2 are SQVTM and ANQGSEA. The length of the CDR3 is 13 residues. Trimming took 7 bases from V and 4 from J, leaving 13 bases between them. CDR3: CSAGQLDNEKLFF. The CDR3 nucleotides are TGCAGCGCCGGACAGCTCGATAATGAAAAACTGTTTTTT.

The chain has TRBV29-1 and TRBJ1-2, with TRBD1 identical over 7 bases. The CDR3 has 14 residues. Germline CDR1 is SQVTM and CDR2 is ANQGSEA. Unmatched junction bases numbered 14, after V lost 5 bases and J lost 8 bases. Here the CDR3 reads CSVWTGLHQRGYTF. CDR3 nucleotide sequence: TGCAGCGTTTGGACAGGTCTCCATCAAAGAGGCTACACCTTC.

The chain recombines TRBV21-1 with TRBJ2-1; TRBD1 was called by the table and not checked on the DNA. TRBV21-1 is reported as a pseudogene. The length of the CDR3 is 15 residues. The CDR3 loop reads CASSQKPGQGNEQFF. The CDR3 nucleotides are TGTGCCAGCAGCCAAAAACCGGGACAGGGGAATGAGCAGTTCTTC.

The V call is TRBV24-1, the J call TRBJ2-2; D possibly corresponds to TRBD2 (6 bases). The CDR3 spans 14 residues. The V and J ends lost 4 bases and 3 bases respectively, with 8 bases between them. Germline V gene lookup returns CDR1 KGHDR and CDR2 SFDVKD. The CDR3 region is CATSEQRDTGELFF. For the CDR3, the DNA is TGTGCCACCAGTGAGCAGCGGGACACCGGGGAGCTGTTTTTT.

The chain uses TRBV12-3 or TRBV12-4 and TRBJ1-2, with TRBD1 as a possible D gene (5 bases). V shed 6 bases and J shed 7 bases, with 12 bases lying between them. The CDR3 is 12 amino acids. CDR3 sequence reads: CASRPGLGGYTF. CDR3 nucleotides: TGTGCCAGCAGGCCGGGACTGGGTGGCTACACCTTC.

The V and J genes are TRBV9 and TRBJ1-1, with TRBD1 matching 7 bases. The CDR3 contains 15 residues. V shed 0 bases and J 0 bases; nucleotides not matched to a gene: 2. CDR1 is SGDLS and CDR2 is YYNGEE in the germline V gene. Written as DNA, the CDR3 is TGTGCCAGCAGCGTAGGGGGGACAGTGAACACTGAAGCTTTCTTT. Protein sequence: CASSVGGTVNTEAFF.

The chain uses TRBV10-3 and TRBJ1-5; possible D gene TRBD1, 5 bases. Germline V CDR1 and CDR2: ENHRY, SYGVKD. There are 15 residues in the CDR3. Trimming removed 3 bases at V and 2 bases at J, with 11 bases between. CDR3 coding DNA: TGTGCCATCAGTGACAGGGCTCCAGGCAATCAGCCCCAGCATTTT. Translation: CAISDRAPGNQPQHF.

The chain has TRBV12-3 or TRBV12-4 and TRBJ1-6; 8 bases align to TRBD1. V lost 6 bases, J lost 7 bases, and 2 bases stayed unmatched. The CDR3 length is 13 residues. As DNA, the CDR3 is TGTGCCAGCAGGTGGACAGGGAATTCACCCCTCCACTTT. As protein: CASRWTGNSPLHF.

V is TRBV27 and J is TRBJ2-7; D not resolved. The CDR3 sequence is 15 residues long. From germline, CDR1 is MNHEY and CDR2 SMNVEV (reference sequence). Between the trimmed V and J ends, which lost 2 bases and 0 bases, there was a span of 11 bases. The CDR3 region has the DNA TGTGCCAGCAGTTTACTACAAAGGAGCTCCTACGAGCAGTACTTC. Its protein product is CASSLLQRSSYEQYF.

The rearrangement joins TRBV7-9 to TRBJ2-6, with D possibly being TRBD1 (6 bases). Looked up from germline, CDR1 is SEHNR and CDR2 is FQNEAQ (reference sequence). The V end lost 5 bases, the J end lost 2 bases, and 10 bases lay between the germline ends. CDR3 size: 15 residues. The DNA for the CDR3 is TGTGCCAGCAGCCCGACAGGCCCTGGGGCCAACGTCCTGACTTTC. It is translated as CASSPTGPGANVLTF.

The CDR3 DNA follows: TGCGCCAGCAGCTTGGGGGATTCAGGGGCCGGCTACACCTTC. It yields the protein CASSLGDSGAGYTF. This sequence joins TRBV5-1 and TRBJ1-2; maybe TRBD1 (6 bases). Germline V gene lookup returns CDR1 SGHRS and CDR2 YFSETQ. V dropped 0 bases and J dropped 8 bases, with 14 bases sitting between them. The CDR3 is 14 amino acids.

This clonotype has a handful of counts. V usage is TRBV12-3 or TRBV12-4 and J usage is TRBJ2-3, with 9 nucleotides matching TRBD2. The junction had 18 bases not matched to a gene; V was cut back by 5 bases and J by 6 bases. This CDR3 has 18 amino acids. The CDR3 protein is CASSKGATSGPPRDTQYF. The CDR3, as DNA: TGTGCCAGCAGTAAGGGGGCTACTAGCGGGCCTCCCCGGGATACGCAGTATTTT.

V is TRBV11-2 and J is TRBJ1-1; 9 positions agree with TRBD1. V was pared by 0 bases and J by 4 bases, with 12 bases of the junction left unmatched. This CDR3 region has 18 residues. Germline V gene sequence: CDR1 SGHAT, CDR2 FQNNGV. CDR3 residues: CASSLDLLWTGAPTEAFF. The CDR3 nucleotides read TGTGCCAGCAGCTTAGACTTGTTGTGGACAGGGGCTCCCACTGAAGCTTTCTTT.

The chain uses TRBV29-1 and TRBJ2-7; 10 nucleotides match TRBD2. This CDR3 has 15 residues. The V gene's germline CDR1 is SQVTM and CDR2 ANQGSEA. The ends lost 2 bases at V and 7 bases at J; junction bases unmatched: 11. The CDR3 sequence is CSVERVGTSASEQYF. For the CDR3, the DNA is TGCAGCGTTGAAAGGGTCGGGACTAGCGCAAGTGAGCAGTACTTC.

The V and J genes are TRBV6-1 and TRBJ2-3, with 9 bases lining up with TRBD2. CDR1 and CDR2 from the germline V gene are MNHNS and SASEGT. CDR3 length: 14 amino acids. The junction had 5 bases not matched to a gene; V was cut back by 4 bases and J by 6 bases. CDR3 in DNA: TGTGCCAGCAGTGCCCCGACTAGCGGTGATACGCAGTATTTT. As protein: CASSAPTSGDTQYF.

This chain's CDR3 is CASSYSSSGGWETQFF. The CDR3 DNA reads TGTGCCAGCAGTTACTCGAGTTCAGGGGGCTGGGAGACCCAGTTCTTC. The rearrangement links TRBV6-5 to TRBJ2-1; 8 bases agree with TRBD1. The germline V gene has CDR1 MNHEY and CDR2 SVGAGI. The V and J ends lost 0 bases and 13 bases, in that order; junction bases with no gene match: 14. The CDR3 covers 16 residues.

V usage is TRBV12-3 or TRBV12-4 and J usage is TRBJ2-5; 9 bases align to TRBD2. This CDR3 is built from 16 residues. V lost 2 bases to trimming and J lost 6 bases; unmatched junction nucleotides: 10. This CDR3 is CASSLSAAGGRKTQYF. CDR3 DNA: TGTGCCAGCAGTTTATCGGCAGCGGGGGGAAGAAAGACCCAGTACTTC.

This sequence joins TRBV6-5 and TRBJ2-5; the D call may be TRBD1 or TRBD2 (6 bases each). The end of the DNA aligns better with TRBJ2-7, so the J call may be wrong. The CDR3 is 13 residues long. Germline-derived CDR1 and CDR2 are MNHEY and SVGAGI. The DNA of the CDR3 is TGTGCCAGCAGCAATGACGGGGGCGGCGAGCAGTACTTC. Translating gives CASSNDGGGEQYF.

CDR3 sequence reads: CASSWSKSSSYNSPLHF. In DNA form, the CDR3 reads TGTGCCAGCAGCTGGTCAAAGTCAAGCTCCTATAATTCACCCCTCCACTTT. The chain has TRBV7-2 and TRBJ1-6; D gene uncertain. Germline CDR1 SGHTA, CDR2 FQGNSA. The ends were cut back, 4 bases at V and 0 bases at J, with 13 bases in the middle. CDR3 length: 17 residues.

The count of this clonotype is one. The V and J genes are TRBV6-5 and TRBJ1-2, with TRBD1 identical over 10 bases. The V gene's germline CDR1 is MNHEY and CDR2 SVGAGI. This CDR3 spans 15 amino acids. V dropped 7 bases and J dropped 4; count of bases not matched to a gene: 9. CDR3 protein: CASNRQGANGYGYTF. In nucleotides, the CDR3 is TGTGCCAGCAACCGACAGGGGGCGAACGGCTATGGCTACACCTTC.